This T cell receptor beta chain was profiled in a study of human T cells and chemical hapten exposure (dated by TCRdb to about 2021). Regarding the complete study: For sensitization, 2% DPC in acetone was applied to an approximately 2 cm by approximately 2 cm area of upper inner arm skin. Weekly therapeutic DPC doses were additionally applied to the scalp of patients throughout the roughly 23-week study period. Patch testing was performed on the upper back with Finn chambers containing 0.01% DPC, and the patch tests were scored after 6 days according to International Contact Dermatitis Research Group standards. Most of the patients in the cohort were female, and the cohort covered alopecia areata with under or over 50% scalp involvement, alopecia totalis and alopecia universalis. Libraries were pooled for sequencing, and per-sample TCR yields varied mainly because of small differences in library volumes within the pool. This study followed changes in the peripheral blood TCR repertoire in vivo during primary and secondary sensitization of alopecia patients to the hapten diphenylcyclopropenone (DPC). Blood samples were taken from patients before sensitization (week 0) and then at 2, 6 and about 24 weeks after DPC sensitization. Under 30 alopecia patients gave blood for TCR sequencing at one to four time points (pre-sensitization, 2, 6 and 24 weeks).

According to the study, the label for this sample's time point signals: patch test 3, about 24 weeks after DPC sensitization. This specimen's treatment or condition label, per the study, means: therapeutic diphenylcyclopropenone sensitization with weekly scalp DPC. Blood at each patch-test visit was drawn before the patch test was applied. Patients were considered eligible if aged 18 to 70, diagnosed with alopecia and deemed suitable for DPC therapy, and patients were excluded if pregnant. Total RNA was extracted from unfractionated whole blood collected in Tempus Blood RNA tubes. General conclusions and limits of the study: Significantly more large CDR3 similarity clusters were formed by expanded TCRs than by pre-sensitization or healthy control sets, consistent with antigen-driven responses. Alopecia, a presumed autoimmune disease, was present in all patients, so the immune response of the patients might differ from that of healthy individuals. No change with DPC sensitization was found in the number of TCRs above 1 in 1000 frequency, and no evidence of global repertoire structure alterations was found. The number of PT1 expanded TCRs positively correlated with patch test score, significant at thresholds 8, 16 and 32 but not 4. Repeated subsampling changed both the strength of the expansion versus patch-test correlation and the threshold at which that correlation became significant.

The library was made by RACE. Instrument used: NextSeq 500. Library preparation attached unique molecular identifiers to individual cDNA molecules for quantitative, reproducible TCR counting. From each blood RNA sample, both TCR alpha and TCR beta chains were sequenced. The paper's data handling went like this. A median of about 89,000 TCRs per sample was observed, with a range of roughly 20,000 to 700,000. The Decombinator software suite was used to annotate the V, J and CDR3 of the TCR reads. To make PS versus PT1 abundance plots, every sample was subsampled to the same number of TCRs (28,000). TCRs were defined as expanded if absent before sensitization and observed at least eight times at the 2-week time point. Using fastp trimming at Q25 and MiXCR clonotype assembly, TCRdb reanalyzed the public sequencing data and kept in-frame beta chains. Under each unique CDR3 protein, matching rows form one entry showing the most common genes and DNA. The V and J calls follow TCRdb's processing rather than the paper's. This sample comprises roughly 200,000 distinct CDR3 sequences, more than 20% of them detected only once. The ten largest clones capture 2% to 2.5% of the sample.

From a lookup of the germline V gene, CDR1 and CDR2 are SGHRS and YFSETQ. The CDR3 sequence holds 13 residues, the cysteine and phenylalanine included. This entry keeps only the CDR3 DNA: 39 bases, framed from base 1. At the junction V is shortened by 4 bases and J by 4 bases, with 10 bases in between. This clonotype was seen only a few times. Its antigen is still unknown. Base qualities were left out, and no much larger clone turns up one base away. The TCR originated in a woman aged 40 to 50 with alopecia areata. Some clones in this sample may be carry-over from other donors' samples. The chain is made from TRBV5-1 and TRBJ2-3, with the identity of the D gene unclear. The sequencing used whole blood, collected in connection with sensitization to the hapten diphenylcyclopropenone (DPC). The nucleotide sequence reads TGCGCCAGCAGCCTTGGGCCTCCAGATACGCAGTATTTT. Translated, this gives CASSLGPPDTQYF.